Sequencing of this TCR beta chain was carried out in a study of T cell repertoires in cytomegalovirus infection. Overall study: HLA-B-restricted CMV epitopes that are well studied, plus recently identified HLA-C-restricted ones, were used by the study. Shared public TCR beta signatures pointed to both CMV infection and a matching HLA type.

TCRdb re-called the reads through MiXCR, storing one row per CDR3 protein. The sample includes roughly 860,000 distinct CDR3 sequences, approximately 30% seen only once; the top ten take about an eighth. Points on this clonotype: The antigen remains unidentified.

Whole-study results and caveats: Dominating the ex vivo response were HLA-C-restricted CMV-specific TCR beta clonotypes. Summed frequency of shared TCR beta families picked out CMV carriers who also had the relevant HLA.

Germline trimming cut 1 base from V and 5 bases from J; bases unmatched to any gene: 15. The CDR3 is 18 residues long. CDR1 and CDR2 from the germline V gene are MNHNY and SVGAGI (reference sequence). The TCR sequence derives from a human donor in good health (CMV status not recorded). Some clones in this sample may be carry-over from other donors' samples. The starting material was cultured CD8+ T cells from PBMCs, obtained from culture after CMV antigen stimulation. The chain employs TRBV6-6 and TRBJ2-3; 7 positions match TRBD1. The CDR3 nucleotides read TGTGCCAGCAGTTACTTGGCCCAAAGGGCAGGGGGAATAGATACGCAGTATTTT. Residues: CASSYLAQRAGGIDTQYF.